Sequencing of this T cell receptor beta chain was carried out in a study of technical replicates of blood from a handful of donors. The method was immunoSEQ multiplex PCR; TCRdb's version includes in-frame clones alone and lacks a portion of them. The sample has approximately 70,000 clones, about 94% seen once; the top ten hold approximately 0.4%. V was clipped by 3 bases and J by 5 bases, with 7 bases between them. The CDR3 runs 12 residues. CDR1 is KGHSH, CDR2 LQKENI, per germline. Input material: T cells isolated from PBMCs. The V and J genes are TRBV18 and TRBJ2-5; a weak D match, TRBD1 (5 bases). This clonotype originated in a human donor in good health. As DNA, the CDR3 is TGTGCCAGCTCACCTGACAGTGAGACCCAGTACTTC. Translation: CASSPDSETQYF.